This T cell receptor beta chain was documented in a study of PD-L1 blockade in urothelial cancer. The time point here: peripheral blood 6 weeks after treatment start. Germline CDR1 is SGHNT and CDR2 is YYREEE (reference sequence). This CDR3 has 16 residues. With V trimmed by 0 bases and J by 5 bases, 7 bases remained unmatched. This clone showed up just once. Generated by immunoSEQ multiplex PCR, the TCRdb table keeps only in-frame clones and is missing some. The table shows over 100,000 clones, with under 95% occurring only once. The genes are TRBV5-4 and TRBJ1-2, with 10 bases matching TRBD1. The specimen comprised PBMCs, sampled around atezolizumab (anti-PD-L1) treatment. This TCR was recovered from a man between 60 and 75 years old with urothelial cancer. In DNA form, the CDR3 reads TGTGCCAGCAGCTTGGGACAGGGGGCGTATGGGTATGGCTACACCTTC. Its translation: CASSLGQGAYGYGYTF.